The entry below gives a single TCR beta chain sequence along with its context. CDR1 is ENHRY, CDR2 SYGVKD, per germline. This CDR3 is 14 amino acids long. V shed 2 bases and J 5 bases; nucleotides not matched to a gene: 0. These data come from a study of blood T cell repertoires in COVID-19. Study-level information: Both acute and convalescent COVID-19 samples were obtained from the United States, Italy and Spain. Nucleic acid was either cDNA or gDNA, and it came from T cells, B-cell-depleted T cells, or PBMCs.

Original data processing: Counts of nucleated cells, estimated from reference gene primer amplification, were obtained. TCRdb's copy holds only in-frame clones and misses some; the assay was immunoSEQ multiplex PCR. V and J calls plus clone size are reproduced from that table; the DNA served to infer D and trimming. The sample yields more than 300,000 clones, around 87% seen once. Sequenced material: PBMCs or T cells enriched from blood (not recorded which). The sequence came from a man in his forties or fifties in a cohort exposed to, infected with or recovered from COVID-19 (not recorded which). The chain carries TRBV10-3 and TRBJ1-5; TRBD1 matches 10 bases. The CDR3: CAISEGTGDQPQHF. The CDR3, as DNA: TGTGCCATCAGTGAGGGGACAGGGGATCAGCCCCAGCATTTT.